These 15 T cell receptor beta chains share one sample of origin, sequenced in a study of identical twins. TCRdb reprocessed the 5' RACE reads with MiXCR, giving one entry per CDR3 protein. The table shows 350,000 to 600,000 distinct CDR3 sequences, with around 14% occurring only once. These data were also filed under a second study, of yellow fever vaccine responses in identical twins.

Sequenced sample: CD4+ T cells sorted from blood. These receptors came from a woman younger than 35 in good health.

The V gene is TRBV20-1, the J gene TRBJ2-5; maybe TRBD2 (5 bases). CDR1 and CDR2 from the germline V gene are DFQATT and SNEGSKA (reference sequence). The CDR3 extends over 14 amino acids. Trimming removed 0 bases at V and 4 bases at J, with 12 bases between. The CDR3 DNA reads TGCAGTGCTAGAGATCCCGATGGAGGAGAGACCCAGTACTTC. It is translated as CSARDPDGGETQYF.

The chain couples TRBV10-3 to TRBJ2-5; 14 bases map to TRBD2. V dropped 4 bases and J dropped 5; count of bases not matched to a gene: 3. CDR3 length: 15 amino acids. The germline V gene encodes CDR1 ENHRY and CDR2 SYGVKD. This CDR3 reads CAISGLAGGRETQYF. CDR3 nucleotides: TGTGCCATCAGTGGACTAGCGGGAGGGCGGGAGACCCAGTACTTC.

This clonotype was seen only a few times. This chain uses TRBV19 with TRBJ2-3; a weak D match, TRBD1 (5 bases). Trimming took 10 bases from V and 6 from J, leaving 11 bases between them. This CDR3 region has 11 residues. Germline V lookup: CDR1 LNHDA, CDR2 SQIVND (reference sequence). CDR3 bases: TGTGCCATATCCAAGGGGGATACGCAGTATTTT. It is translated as CAISKGDTQYF.

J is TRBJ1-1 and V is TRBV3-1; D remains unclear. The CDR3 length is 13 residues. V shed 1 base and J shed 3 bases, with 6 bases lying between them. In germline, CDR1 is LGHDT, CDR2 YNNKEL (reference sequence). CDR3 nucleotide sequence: TGTGCCAGCAGCCAAGCGGGAGACACTGAAGCTTTCTTT. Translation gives CASSQAGDTEAFF.

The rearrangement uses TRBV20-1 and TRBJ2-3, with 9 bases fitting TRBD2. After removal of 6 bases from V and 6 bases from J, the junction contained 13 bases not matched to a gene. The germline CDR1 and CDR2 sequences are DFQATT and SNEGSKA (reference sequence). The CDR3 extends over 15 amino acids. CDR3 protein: CSAIRSAGGFDTQYF. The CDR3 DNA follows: TGCAGTGCCATACGGTCAGCGGGAGGTTTTGATACGCAGTATTTT.

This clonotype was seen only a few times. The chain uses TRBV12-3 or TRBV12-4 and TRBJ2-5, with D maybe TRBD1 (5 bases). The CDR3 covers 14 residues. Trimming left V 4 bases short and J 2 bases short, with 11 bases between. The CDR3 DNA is TGTGCCAGCAGTTCAGGACGGACACAAGAGACCCAGTACTTC. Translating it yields CASSSGRTQETQYF.

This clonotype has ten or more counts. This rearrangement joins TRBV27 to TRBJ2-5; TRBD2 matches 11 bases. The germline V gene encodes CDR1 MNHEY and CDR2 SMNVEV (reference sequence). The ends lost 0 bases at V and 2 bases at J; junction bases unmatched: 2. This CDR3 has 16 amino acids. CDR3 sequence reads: CASSLSASGRQETQYF. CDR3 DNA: TGTGCCAGCAGTTTATCGGCTAGCGGGAGGCAAGAGACCCAGTACTTC.

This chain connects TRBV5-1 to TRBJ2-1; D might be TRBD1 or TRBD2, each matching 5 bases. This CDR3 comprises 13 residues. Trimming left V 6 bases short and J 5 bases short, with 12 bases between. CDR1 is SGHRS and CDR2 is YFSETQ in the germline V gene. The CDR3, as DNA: TGCGCCAGCAACCGGGACCGTCACAATGAGCAGTTCTTC. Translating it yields CASNRDRHNEQFF. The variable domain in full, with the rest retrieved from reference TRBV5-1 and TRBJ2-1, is KAGVTQTPRYLIKTRGQQVTLSCSPISGHRSVSWYQQTPGQGLQFLFEYFSETQRNKGNFPGRFSGRQFSNSRSEMNVSTLELGDSALYLCASNRDRHNEQFFGPGTRLTVL.

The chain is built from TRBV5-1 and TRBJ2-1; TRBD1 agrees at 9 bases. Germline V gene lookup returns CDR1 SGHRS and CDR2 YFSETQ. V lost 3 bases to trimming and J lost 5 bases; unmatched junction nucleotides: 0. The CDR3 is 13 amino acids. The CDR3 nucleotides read TGCGCCAGCAGCTGGGACAGGGACAATGAGCAGTTCTTC. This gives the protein CASSWDRDNEQFF.

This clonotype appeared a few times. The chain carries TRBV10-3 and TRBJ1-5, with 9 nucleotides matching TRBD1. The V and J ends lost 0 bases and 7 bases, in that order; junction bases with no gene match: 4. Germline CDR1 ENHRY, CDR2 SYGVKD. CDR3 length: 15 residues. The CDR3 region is CAISESGTGLQPQHF. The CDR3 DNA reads TGTGCCATCAGTGAGTCTGGGACAGGGTTGCAGCCCCAGCATTTT.

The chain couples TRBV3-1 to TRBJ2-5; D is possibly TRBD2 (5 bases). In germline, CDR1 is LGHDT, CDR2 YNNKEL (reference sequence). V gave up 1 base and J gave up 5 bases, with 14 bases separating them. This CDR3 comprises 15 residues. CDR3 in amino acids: CASSQVILARETQYF. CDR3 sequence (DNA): TGTGCCAGCAGCCAAGTTATTCTAGCTCGGGAGACCCAGTACTTC.

The CDR3 DNA sequence: TGTGCCAGCAGCTTTTTCCCCCTGGGCGAGCAGTACTTC. The encoded protein is CASSFFPLGEQYF. The V and J genes are TRBV11-3 and TRBJ2-7; D remains ambiguous. Deletions cut 3 bases from V and 6 bases from J, with 12 bases between. Germline V gives CDR1 SGHNT, CDR2 YENEEA. The CDR3 extends over 13 amino acids.

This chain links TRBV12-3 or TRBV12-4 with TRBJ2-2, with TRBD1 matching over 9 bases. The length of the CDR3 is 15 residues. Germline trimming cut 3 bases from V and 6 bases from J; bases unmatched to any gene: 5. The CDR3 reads CASSFWDRVSGELFF. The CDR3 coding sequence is TGTGCCAGCAGTTTCTGGGACAGGGTCTCCGGGGAGCTGTTTTTT.

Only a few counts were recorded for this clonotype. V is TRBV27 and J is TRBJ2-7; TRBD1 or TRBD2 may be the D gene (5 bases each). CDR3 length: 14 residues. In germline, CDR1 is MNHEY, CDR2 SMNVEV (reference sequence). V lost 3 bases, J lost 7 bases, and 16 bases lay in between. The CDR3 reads CASSFLGVSGEQYF. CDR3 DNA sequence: TGTGCCAGCAGTTTTCTGGGGGTGTCTGGTGAGCAGTACTTC.

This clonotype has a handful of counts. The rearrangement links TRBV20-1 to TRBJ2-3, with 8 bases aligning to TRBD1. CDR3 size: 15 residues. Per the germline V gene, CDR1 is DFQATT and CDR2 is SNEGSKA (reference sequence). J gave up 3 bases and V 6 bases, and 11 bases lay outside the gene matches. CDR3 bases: TGCAGTGCCAAAGGGGGCAGGGGGCAAACAGATACGCAGTATTTT. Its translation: CSAKGGRGQTDTQYF.